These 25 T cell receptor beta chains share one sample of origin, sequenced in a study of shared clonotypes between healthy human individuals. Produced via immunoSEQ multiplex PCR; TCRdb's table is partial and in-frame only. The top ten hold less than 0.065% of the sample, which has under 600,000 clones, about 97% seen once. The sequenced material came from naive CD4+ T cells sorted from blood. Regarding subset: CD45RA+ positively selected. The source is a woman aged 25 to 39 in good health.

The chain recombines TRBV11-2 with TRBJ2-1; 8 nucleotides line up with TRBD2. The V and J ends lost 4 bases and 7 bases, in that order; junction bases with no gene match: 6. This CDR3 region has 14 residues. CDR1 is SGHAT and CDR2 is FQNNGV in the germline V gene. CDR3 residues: CASSSSGSGNEQFF. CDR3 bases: TGTGCCAGCAGCTCCAGCGGGAGTGGAAATGAGCAGTTCTTC. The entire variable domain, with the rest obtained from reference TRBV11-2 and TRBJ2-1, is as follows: EAGVAQSPRYKIIEKRQSVAFWCNPISGHATLYWYQQILGQGPKLLIQFQNNGVVDDSQLPKDRFSAERLKGVDSTLKIQPAKLEDSAVYLCASSSSGSGNEQFFGPGTRLTVL.

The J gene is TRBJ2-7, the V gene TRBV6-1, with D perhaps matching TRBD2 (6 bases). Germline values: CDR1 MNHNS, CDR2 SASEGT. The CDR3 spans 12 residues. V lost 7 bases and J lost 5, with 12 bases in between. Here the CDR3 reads CASMEGVDEQYF. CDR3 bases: TGTGCCAGCATGGAGGGCGTCGACGAGCAGTACTTC.

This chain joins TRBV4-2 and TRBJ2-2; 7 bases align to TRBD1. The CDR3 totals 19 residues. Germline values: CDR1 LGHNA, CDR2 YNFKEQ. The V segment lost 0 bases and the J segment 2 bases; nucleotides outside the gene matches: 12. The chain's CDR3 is CASSQEEGVWTGNTGELFF. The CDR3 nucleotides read TGTGCCAGCAGCCAAGAAGAGGGAGTCTGGACAGGAAACACCGGGGAGCTGTTTTTT.

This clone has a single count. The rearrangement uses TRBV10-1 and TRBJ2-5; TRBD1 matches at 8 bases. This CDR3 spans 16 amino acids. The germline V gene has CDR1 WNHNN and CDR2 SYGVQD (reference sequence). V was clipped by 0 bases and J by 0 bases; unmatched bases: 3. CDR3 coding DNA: TGCGCCAGCAGTGAGTCCGGGACAGGTAACCAAGAGACCCAGTACTTC. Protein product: CASSESGTGNQETQYF.

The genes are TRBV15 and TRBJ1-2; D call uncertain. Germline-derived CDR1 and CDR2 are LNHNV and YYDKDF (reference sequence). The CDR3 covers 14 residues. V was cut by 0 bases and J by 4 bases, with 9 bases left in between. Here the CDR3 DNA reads TGTGCCACCAGCAGAGAGCGGTCGGGCTATGGCTACACCTTC. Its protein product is CATSRERSGYGYTF.

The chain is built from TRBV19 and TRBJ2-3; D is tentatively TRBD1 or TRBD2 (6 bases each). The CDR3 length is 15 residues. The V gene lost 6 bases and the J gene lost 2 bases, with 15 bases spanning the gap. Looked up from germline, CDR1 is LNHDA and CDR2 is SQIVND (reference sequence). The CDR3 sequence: CASRGASADTDTQYF. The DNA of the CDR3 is TGTGCCAGTAGGGGGGCTAGCGCCGACACAGATACGCAGTATTTT.

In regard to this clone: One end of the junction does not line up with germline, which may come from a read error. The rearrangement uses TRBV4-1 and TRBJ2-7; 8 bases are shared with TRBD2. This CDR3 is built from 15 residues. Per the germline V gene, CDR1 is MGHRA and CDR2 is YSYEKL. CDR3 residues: CASSQEQTGGGSVAF. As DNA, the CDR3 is TGCGCCAGCAGCCAAGAGCAAACCGGGGGGGGTTCGGTGGCGTTC.

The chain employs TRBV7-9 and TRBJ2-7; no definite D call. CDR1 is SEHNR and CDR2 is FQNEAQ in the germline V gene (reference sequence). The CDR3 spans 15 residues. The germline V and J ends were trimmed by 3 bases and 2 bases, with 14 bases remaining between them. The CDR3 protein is CASSFGPTVPYEQYF. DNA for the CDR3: TGTGCCAGCAGCTTTGGCCCAACGGTGCCCTACGAGCAGTACTTC.

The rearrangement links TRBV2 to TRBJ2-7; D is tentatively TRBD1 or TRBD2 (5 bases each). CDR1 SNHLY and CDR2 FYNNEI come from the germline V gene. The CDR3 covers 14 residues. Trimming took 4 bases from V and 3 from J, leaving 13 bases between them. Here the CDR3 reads CASSAGTMNYEQYF. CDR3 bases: TGTGCCAGCAGTGCCGGGACGATGAACTACGAGCAGTACTTC.

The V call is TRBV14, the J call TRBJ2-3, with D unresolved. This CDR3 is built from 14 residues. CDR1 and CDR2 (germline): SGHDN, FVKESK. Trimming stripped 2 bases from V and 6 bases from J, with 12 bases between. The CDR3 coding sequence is TGTGCCAGCAGCCAAAACGGGCCTACCGATACGCAGTATTTT. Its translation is CASSQNGPTDTQYF.

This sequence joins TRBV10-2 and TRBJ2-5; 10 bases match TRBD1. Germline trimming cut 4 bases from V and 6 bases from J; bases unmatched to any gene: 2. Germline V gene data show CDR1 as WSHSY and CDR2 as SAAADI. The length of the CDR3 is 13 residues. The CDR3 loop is CASSGDRGKTQYF. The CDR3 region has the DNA TGCGCCAGCAGTGGGGACAGGGGAAAGACCCAGTACTTC.

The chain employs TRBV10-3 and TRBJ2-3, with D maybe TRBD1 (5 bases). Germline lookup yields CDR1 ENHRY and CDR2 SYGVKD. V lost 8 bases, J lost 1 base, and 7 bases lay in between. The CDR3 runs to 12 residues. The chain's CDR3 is CAIGAGTDTQYF. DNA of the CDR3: TGTGCCATCGGGGCCGGCACAGATACGCAGTATTTT.

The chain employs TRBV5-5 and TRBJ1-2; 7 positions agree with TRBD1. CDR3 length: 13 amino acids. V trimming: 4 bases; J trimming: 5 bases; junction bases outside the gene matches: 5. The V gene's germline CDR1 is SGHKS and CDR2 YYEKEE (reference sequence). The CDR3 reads CASSHDRVYGYTF. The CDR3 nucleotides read TGTGCCAGCAGCCACGACAGGGTATATGGCTACACCTTC. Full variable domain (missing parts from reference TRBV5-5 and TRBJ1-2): DAGVTQSPTHLIKTRGQQVTLRCSPISGHKSVSWYQQVLGQGPQFIFQYYEKEERGRGNFPDRFSARQFPNYSSELNVNALLLGDSALYLCASSHDRVYGYTFGSGTRLTVV.

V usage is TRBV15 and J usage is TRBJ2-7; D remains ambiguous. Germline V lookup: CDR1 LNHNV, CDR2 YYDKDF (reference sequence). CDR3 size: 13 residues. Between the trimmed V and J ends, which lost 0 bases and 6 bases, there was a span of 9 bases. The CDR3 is CATSRDEGSEQYF. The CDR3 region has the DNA TGTGCCACCAGCAGAGACGAAGGATCCGAGCAGTACTTC.

The DNA of the CDR3 is TGTGCCAGTAGTATATTTCAGGGCTGGCGCAATCAGCCCCAGCATTTT. Translating gives CASSIFQGWRNQPQHF. This chain connects TRBV19 to TRBJ1-5, with D possibly TRBD1 on 5 matching bases. V lost 2 bases, J lost 2 bases, and 13 bases lay in between. The CDR3 spans 16 residues. CDR1 is LNHDA, CDR2 SQIVND, per germline (reference sequence).

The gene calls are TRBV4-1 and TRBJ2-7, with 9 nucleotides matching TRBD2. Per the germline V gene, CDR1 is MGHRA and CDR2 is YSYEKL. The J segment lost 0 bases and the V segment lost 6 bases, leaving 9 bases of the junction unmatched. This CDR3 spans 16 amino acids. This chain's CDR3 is CASRLLVSGSSYEQYF. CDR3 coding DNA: TGCGCCAGCAGGCTCTTGGTTAGCGGGAGCTCCTACGAGCAGTACTTC.

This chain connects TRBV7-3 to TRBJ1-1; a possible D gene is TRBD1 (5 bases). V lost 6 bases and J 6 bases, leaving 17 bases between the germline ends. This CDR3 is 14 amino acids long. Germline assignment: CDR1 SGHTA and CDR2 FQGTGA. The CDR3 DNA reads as TGTGCCAGCAGGACGGGGACGGCCGCCTCTGAAGCTTTCTTT. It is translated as CASRTGTAASEAFF.

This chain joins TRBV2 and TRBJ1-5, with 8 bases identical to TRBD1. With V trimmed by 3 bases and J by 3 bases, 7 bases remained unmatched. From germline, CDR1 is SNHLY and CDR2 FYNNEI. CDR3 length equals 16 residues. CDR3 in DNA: TGTGCCAGCAGTGATGTGGGACAGGAGATCAATCAGCCCCAGCATTTT. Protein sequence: CASSDVGQEINQPQHF.

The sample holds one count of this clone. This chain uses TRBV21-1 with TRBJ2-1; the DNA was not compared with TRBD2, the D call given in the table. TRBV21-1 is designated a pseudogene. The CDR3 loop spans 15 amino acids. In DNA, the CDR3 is TGTGCCAGCAGCAAAGTTTCGTGTAGGACTAGGCTGCAGTTCTTC. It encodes CASSKVSCRTRLQFF.

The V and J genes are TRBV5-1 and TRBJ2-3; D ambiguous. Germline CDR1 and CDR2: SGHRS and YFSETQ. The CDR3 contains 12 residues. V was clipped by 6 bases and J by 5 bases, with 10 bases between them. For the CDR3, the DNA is TGCGCCAGCAAGGGAACGGGAGATACGCAGTATTTT. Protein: CASKGTGDTQYF.

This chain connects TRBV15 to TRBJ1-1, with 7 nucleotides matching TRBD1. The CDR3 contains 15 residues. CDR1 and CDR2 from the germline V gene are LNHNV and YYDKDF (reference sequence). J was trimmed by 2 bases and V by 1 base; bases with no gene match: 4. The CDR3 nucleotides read TGTGCCACCAGCAGAGGCCGGGACAGAAACACTGAAGCTTTCTTT. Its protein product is CATSRGRDRNTEAFF.

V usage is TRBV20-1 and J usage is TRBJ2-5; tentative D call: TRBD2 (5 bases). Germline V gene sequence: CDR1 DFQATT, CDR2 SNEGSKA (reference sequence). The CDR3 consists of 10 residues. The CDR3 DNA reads TGCGTCCACACGGGGGAGACCCAGTACTTC. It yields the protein CVHTGETQYF.

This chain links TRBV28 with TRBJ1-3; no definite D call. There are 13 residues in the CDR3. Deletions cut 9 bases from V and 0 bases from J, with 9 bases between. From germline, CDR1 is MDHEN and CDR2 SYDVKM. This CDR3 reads CASAWDSGNTIYF. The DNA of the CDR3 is TGTGCCAGTGCCTGGGACTCTGGAAACACCATATATTTT.

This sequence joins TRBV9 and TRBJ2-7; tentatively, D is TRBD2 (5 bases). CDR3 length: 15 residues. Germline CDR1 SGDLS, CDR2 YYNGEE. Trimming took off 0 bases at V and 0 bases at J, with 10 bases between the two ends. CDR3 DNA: TGTGCCAGCAGCGTAGATGCGGGCAGCTCCTACGAGCAGTACTTC. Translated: CASSVDAGSSYEQYF.

CDR3 bases: TGTGCCAGCAGTTTGTTGGCGGGAGGCTACACCTTC. It encodes CASSLLAGGYTF. The chain has TRBV28 and TRBJ1-2, with D uncertain. There are 12 residues in the CDR3. Trimming removed 3 bases from V and 8 bases from J, with 10 bases in between. Germline V gene data show CDR1 as MDHEN and CDR2 as SYDVKM.